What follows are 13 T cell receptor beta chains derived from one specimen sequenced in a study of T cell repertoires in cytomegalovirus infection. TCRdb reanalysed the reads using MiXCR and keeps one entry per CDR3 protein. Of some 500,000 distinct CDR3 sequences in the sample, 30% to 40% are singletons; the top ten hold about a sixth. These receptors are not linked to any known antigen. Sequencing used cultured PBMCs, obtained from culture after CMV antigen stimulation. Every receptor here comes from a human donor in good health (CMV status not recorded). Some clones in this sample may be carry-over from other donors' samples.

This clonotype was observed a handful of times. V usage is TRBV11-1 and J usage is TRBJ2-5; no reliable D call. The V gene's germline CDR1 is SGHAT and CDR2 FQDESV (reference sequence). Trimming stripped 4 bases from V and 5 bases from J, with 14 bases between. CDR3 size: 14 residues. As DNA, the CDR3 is TGTGCCAGCAGCTCAACTGGGTTCCCCGAGACCCAGTACTTC. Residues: CASSSTGFPETQYF.

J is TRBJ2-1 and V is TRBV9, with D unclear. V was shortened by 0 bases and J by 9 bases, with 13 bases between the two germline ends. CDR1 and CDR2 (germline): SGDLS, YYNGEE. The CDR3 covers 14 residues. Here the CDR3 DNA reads TGTGCCAGCAGCGTAGATAGGATGGTGGGTGAGCAGTTCTTC. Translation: CASSVDRMVGEQFF.

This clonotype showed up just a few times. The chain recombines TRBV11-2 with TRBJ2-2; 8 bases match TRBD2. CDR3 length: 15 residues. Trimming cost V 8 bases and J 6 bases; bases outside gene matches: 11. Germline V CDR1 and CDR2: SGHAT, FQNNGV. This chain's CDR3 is CASSGGGGRAGELFF. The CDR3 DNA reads TGTGCCAGCTCCGGGGGGGGAGGGAGGGCCGGGGAGCTGTTTTTT. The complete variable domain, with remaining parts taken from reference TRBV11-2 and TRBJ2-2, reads EAGVAQSPRYKIIEKRQSVAFWCNPISGHATLYWYQQILGQGPKLLIQFQNNGVVDDSQLPKDRFSAERLKGVDSTLKIQPAKLEDSAVYLCASSGGGGRAGELFFGEGSRLTVL.

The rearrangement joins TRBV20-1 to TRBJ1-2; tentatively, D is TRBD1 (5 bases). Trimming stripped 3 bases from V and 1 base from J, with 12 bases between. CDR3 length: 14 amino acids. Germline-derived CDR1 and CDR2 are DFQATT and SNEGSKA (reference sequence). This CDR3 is CSASEGTLNYGYTF. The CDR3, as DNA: TGCAGTGCTAGTGAAGGGACGCTTAACTATGGCTACACCTTC.

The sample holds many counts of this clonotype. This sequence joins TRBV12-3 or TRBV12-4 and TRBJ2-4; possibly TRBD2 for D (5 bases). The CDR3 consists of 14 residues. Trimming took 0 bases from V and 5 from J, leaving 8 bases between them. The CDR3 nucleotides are TGTGCCAGCAGTTTAGCGGGAGTCGAAAACATTCAGTACTTC. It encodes CASSLAGVENIQYF.

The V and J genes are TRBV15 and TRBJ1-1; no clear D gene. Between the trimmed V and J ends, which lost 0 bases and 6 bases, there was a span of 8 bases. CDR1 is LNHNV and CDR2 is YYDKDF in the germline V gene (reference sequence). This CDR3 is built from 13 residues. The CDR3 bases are TGTGCCACCAGCAGAGATTATCTAGCTGAAGCTTTCTTT. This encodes CATSRDYLAEAFF.

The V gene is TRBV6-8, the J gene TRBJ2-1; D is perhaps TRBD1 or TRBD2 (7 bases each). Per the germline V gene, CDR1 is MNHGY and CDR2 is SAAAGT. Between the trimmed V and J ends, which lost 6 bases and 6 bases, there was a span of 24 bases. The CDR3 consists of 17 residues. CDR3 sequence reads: CASSHGGNRGWSNEQFF. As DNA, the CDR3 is TGTGCCAGCAGCCACGGGGGGAACAGGGGTTGGAGCAATGAGCAGTTCTTC.

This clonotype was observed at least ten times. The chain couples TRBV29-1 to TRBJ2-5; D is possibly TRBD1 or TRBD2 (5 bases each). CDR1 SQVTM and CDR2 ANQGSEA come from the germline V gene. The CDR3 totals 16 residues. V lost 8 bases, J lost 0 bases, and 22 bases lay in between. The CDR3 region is CSILGRGRRYQETQYF. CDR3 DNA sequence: TGCAGCATACTAGGAAGGGGCAGGAGGTACCAAGAGACCCAGTACTTC.

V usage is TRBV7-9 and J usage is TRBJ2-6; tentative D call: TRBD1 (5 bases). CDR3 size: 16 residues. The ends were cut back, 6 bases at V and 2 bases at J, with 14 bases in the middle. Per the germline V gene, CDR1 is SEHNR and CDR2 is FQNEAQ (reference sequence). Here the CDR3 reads CASSYPAGTGANVLTF. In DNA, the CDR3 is TGTGCCAGCAGTTACCCAGCAGGGACTGGGGCCAACGTCCTGACTTTC.

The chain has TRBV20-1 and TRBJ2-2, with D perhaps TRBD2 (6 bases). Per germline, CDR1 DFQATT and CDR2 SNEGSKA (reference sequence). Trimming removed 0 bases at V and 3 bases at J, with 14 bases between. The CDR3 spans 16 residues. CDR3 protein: CSARDLIGGDTGELFF. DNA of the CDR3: TGCAGTGCTAGAGATCTTATCGGAGGGGACACCGGGGAGCTGTTTTTT.

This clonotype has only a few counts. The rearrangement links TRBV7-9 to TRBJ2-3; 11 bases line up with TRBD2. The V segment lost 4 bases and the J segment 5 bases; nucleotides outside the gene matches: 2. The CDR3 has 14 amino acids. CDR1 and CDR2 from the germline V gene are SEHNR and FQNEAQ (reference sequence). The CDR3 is CASSSGLAEDTQYF. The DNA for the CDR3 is TGTGCCAGCAGCTCGGGACTAGCGGAAGATACGCAGTATTTT.

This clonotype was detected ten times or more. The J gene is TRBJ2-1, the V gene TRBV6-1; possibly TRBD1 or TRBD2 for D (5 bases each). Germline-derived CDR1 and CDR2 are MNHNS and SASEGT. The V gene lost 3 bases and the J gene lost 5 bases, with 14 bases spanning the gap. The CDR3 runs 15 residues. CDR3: CASSDSRGGNNEQFF. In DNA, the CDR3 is TGTGCCAGCAGTGACTCCCGTGGGGGTAACAATGAGCAGTTCTTC.

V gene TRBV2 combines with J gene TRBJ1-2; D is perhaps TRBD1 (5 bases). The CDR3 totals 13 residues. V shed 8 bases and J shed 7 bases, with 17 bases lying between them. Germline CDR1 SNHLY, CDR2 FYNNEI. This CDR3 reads CASHSGGDRGYTF. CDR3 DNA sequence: TGTGCCAGCCACTCAGGAGGGGATCGTGGCTACACCTTC.